The next 6 T cell receptor beta chains were all read from a single sample in a study of glioma-infiltrating T cells. The iRepertoire nested amplicon-rescue multiplex PCR amplified TCR alpha and beta CDR3s from RNA. TCRdb reprocessed the multiplex PCR reads with MiXCR, giving one entry per CDR3 protein. This sample yields more than 350,000 distinct CDR3 sequences, of which 41% are seen a single time; around 11% belongs to the top ten. The specimen sequenced was glioma tissue, nonneoplastic brain tissue, or PBMCs (not recorded which). The receptors originated from a human donor with low-grade glioma or glioblastoma, undergoing nonglioma brain surgery, or in good health (not recorded which).

In this sample, this clonotype turned up many times. This chain connects TRBV6-2 or TRBV6-3 to TRBJ2-7, with unresolved D. The CDR3 has 13 amino acids. Trimming left V 7 bases short and J 1 base short, with 11 bases between. Per germline, CDR1 MNHEY and CDR2 SVGEGT. The CDR3 here is CASTLGVSYEQYF. CDR3 bases: TGTGCCAGCACCTTAGGAGTGTCCTACGAGCAGTACTTC.

This chain uses TRBV7-9 with TRBJ2-7; 10 nucleotides match TRBD2. This CDR3 has 15 residues. V dropped 8 bases and J dropped 5; count of bases not matched to a gene: 12. Germline V gene data show CDR1 as SEHNR and CDR2 as FQNEAQ (reference sequence). The CDR3 sequence is CASDPGLAGVHEQYF. The CDR3 bases are TGTGCCAGCGACCCAGGGCTAGCGGGAGTTCACGAGCAGTACTTC.

Details on this clonotype: This may arise from a read error, as a much more abundant clone is one base away. CDR3: CASRPGDEQFF. CDR3 coding DNA: TGTGCCAGCAGGCCAGGCGATGAGCAGTTCTTC. V gene TRBV27 combines with J gene TRBJ2-1; D unresolved. V lost 6 bases and J 8 bases, leaving 8 bases between the germline ends. The germline V gene has CDR1 MNHEY and CDR2 SMNVEV (reference sequence). This CDR3 region has 11 residues.

A note on this clonotype: Germline and junction disagree at one end, which may indicate a read error. The chain recombines TRBV14 with TRBJ2-7; 8 nucleotides align to TRBD2. From germline, CDR1 is SGHDN and CDR2 FVKESK. This CDR3 is 15 amino acids long. The CDR3 nucleotides are TGTGCCGGCAGCCTAGAGTGGACTAGCAGCTACGAGCAGTACTTC. Amino acids: CAGSLEWTSSYEQYF.

Regarding this clonotype: This may arise from a read error, as a much more abundant clone is one base away. The chain combines TRBV7-2 with TRBJ2-3, with D possibly being TRBD2 (6 bases). V was pared by 9 bases and J by 5 bases, with 15 bases between. Per germline, CDR1 SGHTA and CDR2 FQGNSA. The CDR3 length is 13 residues. Written as DNA, the CDR3 is TGTGCCAGTAAAGGCGGGATGTTAGATACGCAGTATTTT. It yields the protein CASKGGMLDTQYF.

As to this clonotype: A much larger clone lies a single base off, so this may be a read error. The chain employs TRBV6-9 and TRBJ1-1; D might be TRBD1 (5 bases). Germline V gene data show CDR1 as MNHGY and CDR2 as SVAAGI. The CDR3 length is 15 residues. V was pared by 4 bases and J by 0 bases, with 12 bases between. The CDR3 nucleotides are TGTGCCAGCAGTTCACCCAGGGATGTGAACACTGAAGCTTTCTTT. Translating gives CASSSPRDVNTEAFF.